This T cell receptor (beta chain) originates from a study of regulatory T cells in long-lasting Graves disease. Overall study results and limits: Sharing of public clonotypes was greater in persistent patients (under 3,000) than in new patients (roughly 1,000). Patients with persistent Graves' had lower TCR diversity than newly diagnosed patients.

The table lists this clonotype with many counts. Its antigen is not identified. Both iRepertoire HTBI primers and Arm-PCR of CDR3 regions were used to build the TCR beta libraries. TCRdb redid the calling of the multiplex PCR reads with MiXCR, one entry per CDR3 protein. The sample yields roughly 430,000 distinct CDR3 sequences, about 15% seen once. Time point defined: newly diagnosed GD, antithyroid drugs for less than 3 months. Generation of the TCR library employed RNA extracted from PBMCs. The CDR3 extends over 13 amino acids. V was pared by 6 bases and J by 3 bases, with 2 bases of the junction left unmatched. CDR1 and CDR2 (germline): SGHAT, FQNNGV. These data also formed part of another study, on T cells in Graves' hyperthyroidism and ophthalmopathy.

This clonotype was sampled from a woman aged 30 to 39 with Graves disease. Source: peripheral blood mononuclear cells (PBMCs), taken at new diagnosis, from a patient treated with antithyroid drugs. This chain connects TRBV11-2 to TRBJ2-7; TRBD2 agrees at 10 bases. CDR3: CASRGLAYYEQYF. The CDR3 nucleotides are TGTGCCAGCAGGGGACTAGCGTACTACGAGCAGTACTTC.